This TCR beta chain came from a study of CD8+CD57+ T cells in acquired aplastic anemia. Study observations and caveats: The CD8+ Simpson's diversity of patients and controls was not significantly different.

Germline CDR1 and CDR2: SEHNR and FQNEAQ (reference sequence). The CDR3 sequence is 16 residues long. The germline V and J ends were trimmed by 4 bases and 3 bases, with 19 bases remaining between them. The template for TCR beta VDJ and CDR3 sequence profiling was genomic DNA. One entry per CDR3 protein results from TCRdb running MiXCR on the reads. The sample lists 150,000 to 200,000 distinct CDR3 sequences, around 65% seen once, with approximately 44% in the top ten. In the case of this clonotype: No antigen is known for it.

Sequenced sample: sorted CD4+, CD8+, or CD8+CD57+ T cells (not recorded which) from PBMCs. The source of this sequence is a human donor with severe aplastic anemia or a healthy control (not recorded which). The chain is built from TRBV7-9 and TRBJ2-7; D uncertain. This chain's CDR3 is CASSSPTVYGIYEQYF. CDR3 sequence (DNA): TGTGCCAGCAGCTCCCCAACCGTCTACGGTATCTACGAGCAGTACTTC.